Listed below are T cell receptor beta chains from one sample, sequenced in a study of Graves' ophthalmopathy and Graves' hyperthyroidism. TCRdb independently ran MiXCR on the multiplex PCR reads; one entry per CDR3 protein. The sample lists some 360,000 distinct CDR3 sequences, approximately 17% seen once, with 2% to 3% in the top ten. Material: peripheral blood. The receptors here all came from an adult woman with stable Graves' hyperthyroidism. CDR3s include the opening cysteine and the closing phenylalanine or tryptophan. D genes are given only for firm matches. A row's size may be missing; if present it is once, few, many or a size class.

clone_size j_call d_call v_call cdr3_aa cdr3_nt
- TRBJ1-1 - TRBV11-1 CASSPRAPGRSTEAFF TGTGCCAGCAGCCCCCGGGCGCCGGGCCGAAGCACTGAAGCTTTCTTT
many TRBJ1-1 - TRBV27 CASSQSGAEAFF TGTGCCAGCAGCCAATCCGGGGCTGAAGCTTTCTTT
many TRBJ2-7 - TRBV12-3/TRBV12-4 CASSLLGPEQYF TGTGCCAGCAGTTTATTGGGGCCAGAGCAGTACTTC
few TRBJ1-1 - TRBV3-1 CASSYLIEGMRTEAFF TGTGCCAGCAGCTATTTGATAGAGGGGATGAGAACTGAAGCTTTCTTT
many TRBJ2-5 TRBD1 TRBV7-9 CASSMTPTGFQETQYF TGTGCCAGCAGCATGACCCCGACAGGGTTCCAAGAGACCCAGTACTTC
- TRBJ2-7 - TRBV7-2 CASSTGRDKPEQYF TGTGCCAGCAGCACAGGACGAGATAAACCCGAGCAGTACTTC
- TRBJ2-5 TRBD1 TRBV12-3/TRBV12-4 CASSQTGGRETQYF TGTGCCAGCAGCCAGACAGGGGGCCGAGAGACCCAGTACTTC
many TRBJ1-1 - TRBV6-1 CASSEDLQVNTEAFF TGTGCCAGCAGTGAGGATTTGCAGGTGAACACTGAAGCTTTCTTT
many TRBJ2-7 TRBD1 TRBV6-1 CASSDTPGQGPYEQYF TGTGCCAGCAGTGATACCCCGGGACAGGGCCCCTACGAGCAGTACTTC
once TRBJ2-5 TRBD1 TRBV15 CATSRDRGPEETQYF TGTGCCACCAGCAGAGACAGGGGGCCGGAGGAGACCCAGTACTTC
many TRBJ1-3 - TRBV12-3/TRBV12-4 CASSYRRAGNTIYF TGTGCCAGCAGCTATAGAAGGGCTGGAAACACCATATATTTT
- TRBJ1-1 TRBD1 TRBV7-9 CASTSRQGGTEAFF TGTGCCAGCACCTCCAGACAGGGAGGAACTGAAGCTTTCTTT
many TRBJ2-2 - TRBV12-3/TRBV12-4 CASSRANTGELFF TGTGCCAGCAGTAGAGCGAACACCGGGGAGCTGTTTTTT
many TRBJ2-7 - TRBV7-2 CASSLGLGESSYEQYF TGTGCCAGCAGCTTAGGTTTAGGGGAGAGCTCCTACGAGCAGTACTTC
many TRBJ1-1 - TRBV2 CASSFSKGDTEAFF TGTGCCAGCAGTTTTTCTAAGGGGGACACTGAAGCTTTCTTT
- TRBJ2-5 - TRBV24-1 CATSDRYQETQYF TGTGCCACCAGTGATCGGTACCAAGAGACCCAGTACTTC
many TRBJ2-6 TRBD1 TRBV27 CASSSKERQGSSGANVLTF TGTGCCAGCAGTTCCAAAGAAAGACAGGGCAGCTCTGGGGCCAACGTCCTGACTTTC
many TRBJ1-5 TRBD1 TRBV28 CASSPGGVYQPQHF TGTGCCAGCAGTCCAGGGGGCGTCTATCAGCCCCAGCATTTT
- TRBJ1-3 - TRBV11-2 CASSLDTRGVYSGNTIYF TGTGCCAGCAGCTTAGATACCCGGGGGGTATACTCTGGAAACACCATATATTTT
many TRBJ2-5 TRBD2 TRBV12-5 CASGPGTSDQKDLETQYF TGTGCTAGTGGCCCCGGGACTAGCGATCAAAAGGATCTAGAGACCCAGTACTTC